The T cell receptor beta chain under discussion was sequenced for a study of CD8+ T cells in alopecia areata (dated by TCRdb to 2016 to 2019). Concerning the study at large: The treated patients, all with moderate-to-severe alopecia areata, were enrolled in an open-label pilot trial of oral tofacitinib given at 5 to 10 mg twice daily. Tofacitinib-treated patients had biopsies at baseline and at 4 and 24 weeks of treatment, with a later scalp biopsy in several patients. TCRbeta CDR3 regions were amplified by immunoSEQ multiplex PCR using 35 Vbeta forward and 13 Jbeta reverse primers. In both human patients and the C3H/HeJ mouse model, the study applied high-throughput TCRbeta sequencing to look at T cell clonal expansion in alopecia areata. Tofacitinib was given for 6 to 18 months, followed by 6 months of follow-up off drug to assess delayed response and recurrence. Clonality in the scalp was compared among normal scalp (n=4), patchy alopecia areata scalp (n=8), and alopecia totalis/universalis scalp (n=8). RNA came from the PAXgene miRNA kit for fixed scalp, the miRNeasy kit for PBMCs, and the RNeasy kit for mouse skin. Scalp tissue and sorted CD4+ and CD8+ peripheral blood T cells from patchy and totalis/universalis alopecia areata patients and from healthy controls were covered by human TCRbeta sequencing. Findings and caveats that apply to the study as a whole: Lesional scalp, especially in alopecia totalis/universalis, showed higher clonality and more expanded CD8+ clones than normal scalp, suggesting antigenic drive. Scalp TCR repertoire analysis is complicated because resident alphabeta T cells in normal human skin are also sequenced, whereas mouse skin is dominated by gammadelta T cells. Shared TCR sequences between patients were less evident than in mice, which may be partly attributable to HLA diversity in the patient population.

The time point label corresponds to: baseline before oral tofacitinib. Lesional scalp punch biopsies and peripheral blood were obtained from alopecia areata patients. Human scalp biopsies were fixed immediately in PAXgene tissue containers. The CDR3, cysteine through phenylalanine, is 14 amino acids long. The retained sequence is limited to the CDR3, 42 bases, with the frame set at the first base. Trimming removed 1 base from V and 3 bases from J, leaving 9 bases between the germline ends. Reading the germline V gene (reference sequence) gives CDR1 LNHNV and CDR2 YYDKDF. The method behind the library was the immunoSEQ multiplex PCR assay. RNA was extracted from all samples and reverse transcribed into cDNA as template for TCR sequencing. SuperScript III was used for first-strand cDNA synthesis, primed with a 2:1 mix of oligo-dT and random hexamers. A synthetic immune receptor repertoire was used to gauge amplification bias, and whatever bias remained was removed computationally. Regarding the original processing steps: Raw reads were preprocessed to remove errors, and CDR3 was defined according to IMGT conventions as the region from the conserved cysteine to phenylalanine. Clonality was calculated as 1 minus Shannon entropy normalized by log2 of the number of productive unique TCRs. CD4 or CD8 identity of scalp clones was inferred by cross-referencing scalp TCRbeta sequences with sorted blood CD4 and CD8 repertoires. TCRdb stores this immuneACCESS table with in-frame sequences only. Part of the clones is absent; in the studies checked, under half of the shortfall reflects unresolved V genes, and no reason is known for the rest. Clonal size and the V and J genes are those of that table, whereas D and trimming came from the DNA. Counted in this sample were 6,500 to 10,000 clones; 50% to 60% of them appeared once. In total, the top ten clones hold 13% of the sample.

With regard to this clone: What this receptor recognizes is not known. The record has no base qualities; no much larger clone is one base away.

This specimen consisted of skin, obtained at week 0. This sequence uses TRBV15 and TRBJ2-5; the D gene is not confidently resolved. This TCR was recovered from a human donor with alopecia areata. The DNA reads as follows: TGTGCCACCAGCAGAGGTAGTGGGGAAGAGACCCAGTACTTC. The encoded protein is CATSRGSGEETQYF.